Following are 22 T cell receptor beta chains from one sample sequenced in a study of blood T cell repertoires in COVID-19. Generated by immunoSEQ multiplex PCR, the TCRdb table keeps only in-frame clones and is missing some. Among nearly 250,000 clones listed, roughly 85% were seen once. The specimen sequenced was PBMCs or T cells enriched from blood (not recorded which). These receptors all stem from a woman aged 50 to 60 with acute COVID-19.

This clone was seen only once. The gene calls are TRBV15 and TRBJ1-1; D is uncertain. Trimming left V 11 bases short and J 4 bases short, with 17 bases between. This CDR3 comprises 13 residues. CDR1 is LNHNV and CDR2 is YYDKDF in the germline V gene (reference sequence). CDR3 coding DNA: TGTGCCTCGTCAGAGGAACCCGGCACTGAAGCTTTCTTT. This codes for CASSEEPGTEAFF. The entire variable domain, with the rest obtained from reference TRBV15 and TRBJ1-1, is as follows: DAMVIQNPRYQVTQFGKPVTLSCSQTLNHNVMYWYQQKSSQAPKLLFHYYDKDFNNEADTPDNFQSRRPNTSFCFLDIRSPGLGDTAMYLCASSEEPGTEAFFGQGTRLTVV.

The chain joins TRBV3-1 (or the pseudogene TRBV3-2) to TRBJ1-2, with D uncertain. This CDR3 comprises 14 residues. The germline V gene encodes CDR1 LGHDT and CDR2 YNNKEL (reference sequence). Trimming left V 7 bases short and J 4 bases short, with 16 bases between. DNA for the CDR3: TGTGCCAGCACCGAGGCGGAGGGCTCCTATGGCTACACCTTC. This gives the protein CASTEAEGSYGYTF.

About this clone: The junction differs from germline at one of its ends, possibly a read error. The CDR3 nucleotides are TGTGCCAGCAGTTTGGACAGGGCGCTCTATGGCTACACCTTC. This encodes CASSLDRALYGYTF. V usage is TRBV5-6 and J usage is TRBJ1-2; 8 bases are a match to TRBD1. Germline CDR1 SGHDT, CDR2 YYEEEE. The CDR3 has 14 residues.

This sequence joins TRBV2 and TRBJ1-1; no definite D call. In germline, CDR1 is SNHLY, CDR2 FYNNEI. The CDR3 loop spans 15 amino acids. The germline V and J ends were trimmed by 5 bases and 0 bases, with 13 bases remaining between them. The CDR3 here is CASSPNRGMNTEAFF. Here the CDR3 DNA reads TGTGCCAGCAGTCCTAATCGAGGTATGAACACTGAAGCTTTCTTT.

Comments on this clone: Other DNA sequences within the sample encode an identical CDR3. The CDR3 region has the DNA TGTGCCAGCAGCTTGGCGGGGGGAAGCACAGATACGCAGTATTTT. This encodes CASSLAGGSTDTQYF. The rearrangement joins TRBV5-4 to TRBJ2-3; 7 bases agree with TRBD2. J gave up 0 bases and V 0 bases, and 1 base lay outside the gene matches. This CDR3 contains 15 residues. Germline assignment: CDR1 SGHNT and CDR2 YYREEE (reference sequence). The full variable domain, rest sourced from reference TRBV5-4 and TRBJ2-3, is ETGVTQSPTHLIKTRGQQVTLRCSSQSGHNTVSWYQQALGQGPQFIFQYYREEENGRGNFPPRFSGLQFPNYSSELNVNALELDDSALYLCASSLAGGSTDTQYFGPGTRLTVL.

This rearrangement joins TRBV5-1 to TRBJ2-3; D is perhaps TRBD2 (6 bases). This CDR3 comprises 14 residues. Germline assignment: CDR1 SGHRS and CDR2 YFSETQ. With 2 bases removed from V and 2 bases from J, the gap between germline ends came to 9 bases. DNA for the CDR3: TGCGCCAGCAGCTTCGGGGAGGACACAGATACGCAGTATTTT. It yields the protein CASSFGEDTDTQYF.

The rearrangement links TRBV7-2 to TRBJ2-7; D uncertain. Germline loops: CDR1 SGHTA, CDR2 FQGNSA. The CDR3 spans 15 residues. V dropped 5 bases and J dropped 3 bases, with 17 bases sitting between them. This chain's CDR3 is CASSPSNRLIYEQYF. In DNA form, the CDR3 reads TGTGCCAGCAGCCCCTCCAATCGGTTAATCTACGAGCAGTACTTC.

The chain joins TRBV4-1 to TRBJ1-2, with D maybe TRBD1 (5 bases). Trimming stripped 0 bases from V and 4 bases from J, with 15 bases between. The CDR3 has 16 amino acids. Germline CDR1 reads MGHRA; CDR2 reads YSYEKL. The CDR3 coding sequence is TGCGCCAGCAGCCAAGATGTCCGGGGGACCCTCTATGGCTACACCTTC. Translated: CASSQDVRGTLYGYTF.

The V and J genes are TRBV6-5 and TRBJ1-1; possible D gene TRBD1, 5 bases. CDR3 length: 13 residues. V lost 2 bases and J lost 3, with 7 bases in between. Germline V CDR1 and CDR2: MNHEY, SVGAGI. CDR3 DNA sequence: TGTGCCAGCAGTTACCGACAGCACACTGAAGCTTTCTTT. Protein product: CASSYRQHTEAFF.

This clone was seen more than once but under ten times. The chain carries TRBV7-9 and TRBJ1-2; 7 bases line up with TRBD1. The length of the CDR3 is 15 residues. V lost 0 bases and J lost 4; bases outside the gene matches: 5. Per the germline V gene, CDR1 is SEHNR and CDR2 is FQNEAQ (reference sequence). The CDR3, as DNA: TGTGCCAGCAGCTTAGCTGACAGGGTTTTCTATGGCTACACCTTC. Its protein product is CASSLADRVFYGYTF.

CDR3 coding DNA: TGTGCCAGCAGCGTAGTGGGACAGGGGCCCTTCACTGAAGCTTTCTTT. Residues: CASSVVGQGPFTEAFF. This sequence joins TRBV9 and TRBJ1-1, with TRBD1 matching 10 bases. Germline V gene sequence: CDR1 SGDLS, CDR2 YYNGEE. V shed 0 bases, J shed 4 bases, and the junction held 6 bases outside the gene matches. The CDR3 runs 16 residues.

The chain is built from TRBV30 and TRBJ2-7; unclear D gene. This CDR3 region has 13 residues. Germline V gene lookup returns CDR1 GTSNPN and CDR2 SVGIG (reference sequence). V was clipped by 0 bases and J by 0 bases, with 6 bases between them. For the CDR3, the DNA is TGTGCCTGGAGTGTACACAGCTCCTACGAGCAGTACTTC. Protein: CAWSVHSSYEQYF.

The CDR3 spells CASSLSSSALSTEAFF. For the CDR3, the DNA is TGTGCCAGCAGCTTAAGTTCCTCCGCATTGAGCACTGAAGCTTTCTTT. The V call is TRBV7-8, the J call TRBJ1-1; D is ambiguous. CDR1 and CDR2 (germline): SGHVS, FQNEAQ. Trimming left V 2 bases short and J 4 bases short, with 17 bases between. This CDR3 spans 16 amino acids.

Written as DNA, the CDR3 is TGTGCCAGCAGCCTTTTAATGGGGGCGGACACTGAAGCTTTCTTT. Translating gives CASSLLMGADTEAFF. The gene calls are TRBV7-2 and TRBJ1-1; D is perhaps TRBD1 (6 bases). Per the germline V gene, CDR1 is SGHTA and CDR2 is FQGNSA. The V end was cut by 5 bases, the J end by 3 bases, with 16 bases between. CDR3 size: 15 residues.

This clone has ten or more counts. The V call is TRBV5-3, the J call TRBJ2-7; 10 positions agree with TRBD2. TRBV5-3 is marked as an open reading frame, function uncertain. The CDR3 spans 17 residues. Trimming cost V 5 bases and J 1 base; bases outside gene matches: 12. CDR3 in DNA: TGTGCCAGAAGTCCTCCATCGACTAGCGGGTTTTCCTACGAGCAGTACTTC. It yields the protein CARSPPSTSGFSYEQYF.

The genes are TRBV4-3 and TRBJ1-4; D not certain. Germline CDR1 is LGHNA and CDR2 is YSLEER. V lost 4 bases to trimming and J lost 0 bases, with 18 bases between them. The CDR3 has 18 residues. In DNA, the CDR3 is TGCGCCAGCAGCCTCCCCCGTTGCCATGGGCCAACTAATGAAAAACTGTTTTTT. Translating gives CASSLPRCHGPTNEKLFF.

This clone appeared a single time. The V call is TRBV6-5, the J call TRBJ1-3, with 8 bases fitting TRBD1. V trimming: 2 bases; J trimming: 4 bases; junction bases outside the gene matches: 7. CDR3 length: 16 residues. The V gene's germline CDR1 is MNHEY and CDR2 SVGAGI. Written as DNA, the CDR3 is TGTGCCAGCAGTTACGGGACAGGATTGGGAGGAAACACCATATATTTT. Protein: CASSYGTGLGGNTIYF.

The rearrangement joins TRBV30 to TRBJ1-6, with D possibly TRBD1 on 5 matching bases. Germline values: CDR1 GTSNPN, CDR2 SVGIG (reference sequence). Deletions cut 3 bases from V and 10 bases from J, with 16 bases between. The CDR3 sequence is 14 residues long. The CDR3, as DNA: TGTGCCTGGAGGGGGAGGCAGGGTTGGTCACCCCTCCACTTT. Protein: CAWRGRQGWSPLHF.

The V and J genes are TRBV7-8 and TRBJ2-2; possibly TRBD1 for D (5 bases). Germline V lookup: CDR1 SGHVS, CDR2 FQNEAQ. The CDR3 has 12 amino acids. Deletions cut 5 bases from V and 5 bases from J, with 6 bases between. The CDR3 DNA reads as TGTGCCAGCAGCCCAGGGACCGGGGAGCTGTTTTTT. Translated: CASSPGTGELFF.

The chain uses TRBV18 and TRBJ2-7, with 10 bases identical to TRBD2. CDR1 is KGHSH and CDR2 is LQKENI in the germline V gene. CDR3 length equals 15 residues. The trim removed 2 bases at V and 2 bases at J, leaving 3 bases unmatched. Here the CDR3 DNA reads TGTGCCAGCTCACCAAGCGGGGGGGCAACCTACGAGCAGTACTTC. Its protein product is CASSPSGGATYEQYF.

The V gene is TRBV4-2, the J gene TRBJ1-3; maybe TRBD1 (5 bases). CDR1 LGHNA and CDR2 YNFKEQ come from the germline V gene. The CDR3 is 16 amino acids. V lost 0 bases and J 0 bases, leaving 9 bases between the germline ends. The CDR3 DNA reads TGTGCCAGCAGCCAAGATATACAGGACTCTGGAAACACCATATATTTT. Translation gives CASSQDIQDSGNTIYF.

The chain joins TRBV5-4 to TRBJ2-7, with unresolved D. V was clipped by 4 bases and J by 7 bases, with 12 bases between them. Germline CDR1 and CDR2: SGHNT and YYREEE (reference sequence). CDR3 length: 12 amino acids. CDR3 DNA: TGTGCCAGCAGCATCGACTGGTCGGAGCAGTACTTC. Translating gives CASSIDWSEQYF.